This TCR beta chain was observed in a study of T-cell memory formation after mild COVID-19. Overall study findings and caveats: Clones contracting day 15 to 85 were balanced CD4/CD8; later expanders leaned CD4+. Some clones that responded were present in memory (sampled pre-infection), which suggests cross-reactive memory joined. CD4+ contracting clones were found mainly in CM and EM, and CD8+ ones in EMRA.

Using constant-segment primers, 5'RACE produced TCR alpha and TCR beta cDNA libraries carrying sample barcodes and UMIs. Via MiXCR, TCRdb re-called the 5' RACE reads, giving one row per CDR3 protein. The table lists about 190,000 distinct CDR3 sequences, 15% to 20% of them singletons. Germline V gene sequence: CDR1 KGHDR, CDR2 SFDVKD. The CDR3 is 15 amino acids. V shed 4 bases and J shed 9 bases, with 18 bases lying between them. This clonotype showed up just a few times. The antigen remains undetermined. This chain joins TRBV24-1 and TRBJ2-1, with D perhaps matching TRBD1 (6 bases). The specimen sequenced was PBMCs or a T cell subset sorted from them (not recorded which). The TCR comes from an adult woman who had mild COVID-19 (a few samples of this study predate the infection). Cell type and time point are not known. The CDR3 region has the DNA TGTGCCACCAGTGACCAGCAGGGGTTGCGAGGTGAGCAGTTCTTC. Translation gives CATSDQQGLRGEQFF.